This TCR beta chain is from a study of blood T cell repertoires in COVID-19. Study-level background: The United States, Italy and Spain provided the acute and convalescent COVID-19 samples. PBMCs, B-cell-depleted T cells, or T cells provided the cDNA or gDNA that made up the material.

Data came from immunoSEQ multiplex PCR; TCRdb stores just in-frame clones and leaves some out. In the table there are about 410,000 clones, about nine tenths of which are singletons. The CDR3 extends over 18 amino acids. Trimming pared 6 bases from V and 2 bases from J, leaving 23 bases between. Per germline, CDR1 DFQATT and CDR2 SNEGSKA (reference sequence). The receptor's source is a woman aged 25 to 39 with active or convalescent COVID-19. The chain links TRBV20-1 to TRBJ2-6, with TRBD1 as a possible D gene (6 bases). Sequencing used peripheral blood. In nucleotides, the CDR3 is TGCAGTGCAAGTATGTTCGCAGGGGCTCTGACTGGGGCCAACGTCCTGACTTTC. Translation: CSASMFAGALTGANVLTF.